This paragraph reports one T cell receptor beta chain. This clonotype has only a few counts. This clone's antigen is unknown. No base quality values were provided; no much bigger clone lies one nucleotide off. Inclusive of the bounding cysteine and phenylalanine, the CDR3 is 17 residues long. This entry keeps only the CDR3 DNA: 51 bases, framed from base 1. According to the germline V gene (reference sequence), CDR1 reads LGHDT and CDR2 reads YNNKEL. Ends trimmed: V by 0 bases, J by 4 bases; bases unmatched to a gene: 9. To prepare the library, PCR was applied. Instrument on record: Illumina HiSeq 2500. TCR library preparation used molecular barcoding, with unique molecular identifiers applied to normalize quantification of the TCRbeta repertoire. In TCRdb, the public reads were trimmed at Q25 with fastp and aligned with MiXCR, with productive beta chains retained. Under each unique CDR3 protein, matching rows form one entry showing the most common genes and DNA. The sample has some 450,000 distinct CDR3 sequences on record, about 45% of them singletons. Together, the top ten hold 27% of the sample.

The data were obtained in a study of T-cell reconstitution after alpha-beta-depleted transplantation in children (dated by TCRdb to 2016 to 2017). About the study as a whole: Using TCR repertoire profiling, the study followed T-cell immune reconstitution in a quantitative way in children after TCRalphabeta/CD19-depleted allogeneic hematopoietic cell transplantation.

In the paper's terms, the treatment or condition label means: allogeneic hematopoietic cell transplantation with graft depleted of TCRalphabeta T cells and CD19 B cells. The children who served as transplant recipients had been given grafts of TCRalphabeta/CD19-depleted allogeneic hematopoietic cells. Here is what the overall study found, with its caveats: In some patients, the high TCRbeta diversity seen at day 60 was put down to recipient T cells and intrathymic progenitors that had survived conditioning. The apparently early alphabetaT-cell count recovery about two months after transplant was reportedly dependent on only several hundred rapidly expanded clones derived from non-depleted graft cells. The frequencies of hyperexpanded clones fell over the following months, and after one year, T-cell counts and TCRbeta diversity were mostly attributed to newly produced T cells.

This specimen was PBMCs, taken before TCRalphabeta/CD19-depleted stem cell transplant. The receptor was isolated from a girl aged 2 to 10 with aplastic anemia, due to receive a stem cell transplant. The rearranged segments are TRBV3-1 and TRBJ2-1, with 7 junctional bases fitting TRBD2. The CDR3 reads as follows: CASSQDPRSGTYNEQFF. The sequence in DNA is TGTGCCAGCAGCCAAGATCCAAGGAGCGGGACTTACAATGAGCAGTTCTTC.